This is a list of T cell receptor beta chains from one sample in a study of blood T cell repertoires in COVID-19. Measured with immunoSEQ multiplex PCR; TCRdb has only the in-frame clones, and not every one. This table has 150,000 to 200,000 clones, about 93% appearing once. The sample was peripheral blood. The receptors originated from a man between 25 and 39 years old with COVID-19, enrolled during active disease. The CDR3 runs from the conserved cysteine through the conserved F or W. D genes are given only for firm matches. Clone size is shown for a subset of rows, as once, few, many or a class of expanded clone.

CDR3aa: CASSPPVVSTTGYTF; CDR3nt: TGTGCCAGCTCACCACCGGTCGTCTCGACTACTGGCTACACCTTC; d_gene: NA; v_gene: TRBV18; abundance: NA; j_gene: TRBJ1-2
CDR3aa: CASSVFGTGNTGELFF; CDR3nt: TGTGCCAGCAGCGTCTTCGGGACAGGAAACACCGGGGAGCTGTTTTTT; d_gene: TRBD1; v_gene: TRBV9; abundance: few; j_gene: TRBJ2-2
CDR3aa: CASSQPGQGVFSPLHF; CDR3nt: TGTGCCAGCAGCCAACCGGGACAGGGTGTATTTTCACCCCTCCACTTT; d_gene: TRBD1; v_gene: TRBV11-2; abundance: few; j_gene: TRBJ1-6
CDR3aa: CASSPQWEGYGYTF; CDR3nt: TGTGCCAGCAGCCCTCAGTGGGAGGGCTATGGCTACACCTTC; d_gene: NA; v_gene: TRBV5-4; abundance: NA; j_gene: TRBJ1-2
CDR3aa: CASSQIQGSSGNTIYF; CDR3nt: TGTGCCAGCAGCCAGATACAGGGATCGTCAGGAAACACCATATATTTT; d_gene: NA; v_gene: TRBV3-1/TRBV3-2; abundance: once; j_gene: TRBJ1-3
CDR3aa: CSVKRGVETQYF; CDR3nt: TGCAGCGTCAAGCGGGGTGTAGAGACCCAGTACTTC; d_gene: TRBD2; v_gene: TRBV29-1; abundance: once; j_gene: TRBJ2-5
CDR3aa: CASTRQGGEKLFF; CDR3nt: TGTGCCAGCACTCGACAGGGGGGTGAAAAACTGTTTTTT; d_gene: TRBD1; v_gene: TRBV19; abundance: NA; j_gene: TRBJ1-4
CDR3aa: CASYRYQETQYF; CDR3nt: TGTGCCTCTTACAGGTACCAAGAGACCCAGTACTTC; d_gene: NA; v_gene: TRBV30; abundance: NA; j_gene: TRBJ2-5
CDR3aa: CASSLQTGGEQYF; CDR3nt: TGCGCCAGCAGCTTACAAACAGGGGGCGAGCAGTACTTC; d_gene: TRBD1; v_gene: TRBV5-1; abundance: once; j_gene: TRBJ2-7
CDR3aa: CASSKYRGPSPNTEAFF; CDR3nt: TGTGCCAGCAGCAAATACAGGGGCCCTTCGCCGAACACTGAAGCTTTCTTT; d_gene: TRBD1; v_gene: TRBV5-6; abundance: NA; j_gene: TRBJ1-1
CDR3aa: CASSRDTNSPLHF; CDR3nt: TGCGCCAGCAGTCGGGACACTAATTCACCCCTCCACTTT; d_gene: NA; v_gene: TRBV5-1; abundance: NA; j_gene: TRBJ1-6
CDR3aa: CASSLGLRGTTDTQYF; CDR3nt: TGTGCCAGCAGCTTAGGGTTAAGGGGGACCACAGATACGCAGTATTTT; d_gene: NA; v_gene: TRBV7-3; abundance: NA; j_gene: TRBJ2-3
CDR3aa: CASSLGVSHSYEQYF; CDR3nt: TGTGCCAGCAGCTTGGGGGTTAGCCACTCCTACGAGCAGTACTTC; d_gene: NA; v_gene: TRBV5-5; abundance: NA; j_gene: TRBJ2-7
CDR3aa: CASSEARSGRTYGYTF; CDR3nt: TGTGCCAGCAGTGAAGCCCGAAGCGGCAGGACCTATGGCTACACCTTC; d_gene: NA; v_gene: TRBV6-1; abundance: NA; j_gene: TRBJ1-2
CDR3aa: CASSQGDPPLHF; CDR3nt: TGTGCCAGCAGCCAAGGAGACCCACCCCTCCACTTT; d_gene: NA; v_gene: TRBV7-9; abundance: NA; j_gene: TRBJ1-6
CDR3aa: CASSLEGQDYGYTF; CDR3nt: TGTGCCAGCAGCTTGGAGGGGCAAGACTATGGCTACACCTTC; d_gene: NA; v_gene: TRBV5-4; abundance: NA; j_gene: TRBJ1-2
CDR3aa: CASAVGHSGAFF; CDR3nt: TGTGCCAGCGCCGTGGGGCACAGTGGTGCTTTCTTT; d_gene: NA; v_gene: TRBV2; abundance: NA; j_gene: TRBJ1-1
CDR3aa: CASSLGLAGQETQYF; CDR3nt: TGTGCCAGCAGCTTGGGACTAGCGGGGCAAGAGACCCAGTACTTC; d_gene: TRBD2; v_gene: TRBV13; abundance: NA; j_gene: TRBJ2-5